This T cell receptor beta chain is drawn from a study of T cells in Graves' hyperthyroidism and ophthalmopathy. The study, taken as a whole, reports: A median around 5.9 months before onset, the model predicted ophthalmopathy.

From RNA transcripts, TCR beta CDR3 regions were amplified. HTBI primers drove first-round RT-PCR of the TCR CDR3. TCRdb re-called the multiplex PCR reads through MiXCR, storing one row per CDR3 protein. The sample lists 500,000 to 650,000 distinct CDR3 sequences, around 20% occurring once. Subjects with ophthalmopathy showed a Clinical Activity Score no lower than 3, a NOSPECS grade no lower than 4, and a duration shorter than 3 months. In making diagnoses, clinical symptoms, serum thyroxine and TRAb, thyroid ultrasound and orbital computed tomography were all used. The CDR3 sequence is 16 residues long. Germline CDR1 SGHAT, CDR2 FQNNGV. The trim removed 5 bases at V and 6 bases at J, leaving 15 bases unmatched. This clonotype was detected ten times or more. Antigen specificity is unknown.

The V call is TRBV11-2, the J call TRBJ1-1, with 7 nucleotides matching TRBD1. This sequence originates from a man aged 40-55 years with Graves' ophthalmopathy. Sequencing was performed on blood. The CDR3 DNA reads TGTGCCAGCAGCCCCCGGCCCAGGGGGGCTAAATCTGAAGCTTTCTTT. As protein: CASSPRPRGAKSEAFF.